These T cell receptor beta chains were read from a single sample in a study of siplizumab effects on memory and regulatory T cells. Profiled with immunoSEQ multiplex PCR; TCRdb holds only in-frame clones, not every one. The sample carries 100,000 to 110,000 clones, less than 95% recorded once. Sequences were obtained from non-Treg CD4+ T cells sorted from blood. Source of these receptors: a human donor in good health. CDR3s include the opening cysteine and the closing phenylalanine or tryptophan.

>TRBV6-5|TRBJ2-7
CASRFLGLNEQYF
>TRBV9|TRBJ2-2
CASSVGSGSIPGELFF
>TRBV19|TRBJ1-5
CASSIGQYQPQHF
>TRBV4-2|TRBJ2-3
CASSPRGRGTQYF
>TRBV18|TRBJ1-5
CASSPGTGEYQPQHF
>TRBV10-2|TRBJ2-7
CATQTSGGSYEQYF
>TRBV28|TRBJ1-6
CASSLTTGERASYNSPLHF
>TRBV2|TRBJ1-2
CASSRVNSNYGYTF
>TRBV2|TRBJ2-3
CASSKTPTSTDTQYF
>TRBV19|TRBJ2-6
CASSIVIGGAGANVLTF
>TRBV9|TRBJ2-2
CASSVDPRSFGELFF
>TRBV5-1|TRBJ2-7
CASSPGRFGPDEQYF
>TRBV7-9|TRBJ2-5
CASSPLDPGGGETQYF
>TRBV29-1|TRBJ2-1
CSVQSPERDYEQFF
>TRBV7-9|TRBJ2-3
CASPAGSTDTQYF
>TRBV7-3|TRBJ2-3
CASSSRAQSTDTQYF
>TRBV4-2|TRBJ2-2
CASSQAREPGELFF
>TRBV10-2|TRBJ2-5
CASSESRKRTQYF
>TRBV7-9|TRBJ2-2
CASSLLGSNTGELFF
>TRBV19|TRBJ1-4
CASTPARGYGEKLFF
>TRBV7-9|TRBJ2-7
CASSLTGQTYEQYF
>TRBV19|TRBJ2-1
CASRLVSGESYNEQFF
>TRBV2|TRBJ2-5
CASSEEETQYF
>TRBV19|TRBJ2-3
CASSIERSHLADTQYF
>TRBV2|TRBJ2-7
CASSFEQGIYEQYF
>TRBV9|TRBJ1-2
CASTSLGRSEDGYTF
>TRBV28|TRBJ2-2
CASRSTGELFF
>TRBV9|TRBJ1-3
CASSQGGIGGTIYF